This is a list of T cell receptor beta chains from one sample in a study of cytomegalovirus exposure and HLA in healthy donors. Clones were sequenced by immunoSEQ multiplex PCR, and TCRdb holds only the in-frame ones, with some missing. This sample has 150,000 to 200,000 clones; around four fifths occur once, and the top ten carry about 9.1%. The material sequenced was PBMCs. The source of these receptors is a man aged 18 to 29 in good health and CMV-seropositive. Both conserved end residues are part of each CDR3. A D gene is named only where the DNA matches it firmly. Expanded clones get a size class; other rows say once, few or many, or leave the size out.

J,V,size,D,DNA,CDR3
TRBJ1-4,TRBV14,-,-,TGTGCCAGCAGCCAAGATCCAGGCGAAAAACTGTTTTTT,CASSQDPGEKLFF
TRBJ1-5,TRBV28,few,TRBD1,TGTGCCAGCAGACTAGACAGGGACAATCAGCCCCAGCATTTT,CASRLDRDNQPQHF
TRBJ1-5,TRBV27,-,-,TGTGCCAGCAGTTTAGGTCCAGGGGTCAATCAGCCCCAGCATTTT,CASSLGPGVNQPQHF
TRBJ2-1,TRBV5-6,-,-,TGTGCCAGCAGCCCCCCCCCGTTCGACAGGGACTTGTACAATGAGCAGTTCTTC,CASSPPPFDRDLYNEQFF
TRBJ2-1,TRBV5-1,-,TRBD2,TGCGCCAGCAGCGGAATAACTAGCGGGGGTTACAATGAGCAGTTCTTC,CASSGITSGGYNEQFF
TRBJ2-7,TRBV6-1,-,-,TGTGCCAGCAGCAACTACGAGCAGTACTTC,CASSNYEQYF
TRBJ1-1,TRBV29-1,-,-,TGCAGCGCACGGAGGGGGGGCGACGGCACTGAAGCTTTCTTT,CSARRGGDGTEAFF
TRBJ2-7,TRBV27,-,TRBD2,TGTGCCAGCAGTTGGACTAGCGGGAGTTCCGAGCAGTACTTC,CASSWTSGSSEQYF
TRBJ1-1,TRBV6-1,-,-,TGTGCCAGCAGTGAATTGGGGACTTACACTGAAGCTTTCTTT,CASSELGTYTEAFF
TRBJ1-5,TRBV28,once,TRBD1,TGTGCCAGCAGTTTATCGGGCAGGGGGCGGGGTCAGCCCCAGCATTTT,CASSLSGRGRGQPQHF
TRBJ2-7,TRBV6-5,-,TRBD2,TGTGCCAGCAGTTCCCTAGCGGGAGGGCTCTACGAGCAGTACTTC,CASSSLAGGLYEQYF
TRBJ2-5,TRBV11-2,-,-,TGTGCCAGCAGCCCCCTCCGTAGCCTGCAAGAGACCCAGTACTTC,CASSPLRSLQETQYF
TRBJ2-7,TRBV6-1,once,TRBD2,TGTGCCAGCAGCTCTCGACTAGCGGGGAACTACGAGCAGTACTTC,CASSSRLAGNYEQYF
TRBJ1-3,TRBV5-1,-,TRBD1,TGCGCCAGCAGCTCGGACAGGGGAAACACCATATATTTT,CASSSDRGNTIYF
TRBJ1-5,TRBV27,-,-,TGTGCCAGCAGCCGATCAGGCGCCCATCAGCCCCAGCATTTT,CASSRSGAHQPQHF
TRBJ2-7,TRBV6-5,-,TRBD1,TGTGCCAGCAGTTACGTTCCAGGGGGAGCGGACGAGCAGTACTTC,CASSYVPGGADEQYF
TRBJ2-3,TRBV9,-,-,TGTGCCAGCAGCCTAGTGGGCAGGGCAGATACGCAGTATTTT,CASSLVGRADTQYF
TRBJ2-7,TRBV30,once,-,TGTGCCTGGTCTCGGGGGACCTACGAGCAGTACTTC,CAWSRGTYEQYF
TRBJ2-7,TRBV6-1,few,TRBD2,TGTGCCAGCAGTGTCTCTAGCGGGAGTGTTTACGAGCAGTACTTC,CASSVSSGSVYEQYF
TRBJ1-2,TRBV6-6,-,-,TGTGCCAGCAGTTTGCCCGGGATACAGACTGATGGCTACACCTTC,CASSLPGIQTDGYTF
TRBJ2-5,TRBV28,few,TRBD2,TGTGCCAGCACCATGGGACTAGCGGGCCATCAAGAGACCCAGTACTTC,CASTMGLAGHQETQYF
TRBJ1-2,TRBV2,-,-,TGTGCCAGCAGTGTTCAGGGTAACTATGGCTACACCTTC,CASSVQGNYGYTF
TRBJ1-1,TRBV7-6,once,TRBD1,TGTGCCAGCAGCTTAGGGACAGGCACTGAAGCTTTCTTT,CASSLGTGTEAFF
TRBJ1-2,TRBV30,-,-,TGTGCCTGGACCCCTGTTGCTAACTATGGCTACACCTTC,CAWTPVANYGYTF
TRBJ1-2,TRBV4-3,-,TRBD1,TGCGCCAGCAGCCAAGATAGGTACAGGGGCCTCGGCTACACCTTC,CASSQDRYRGLGYTF
TRBJ2-4,TRBV27,once,TRBD1,TGTGCCAGCAGTATCGGACAGGGGGGACCCAAAAACATTCAGTACTTC,CASSIGQGGPKNIQYF
TRBJ2-3,TRBV10-2,-,TRBD2,TGCGCCAGCAGGTTAGCGGGAGGGGTGCGTGCAGATACGCAGTATTTT,CASRLAGGVRADTQYF
TRBJ2-7,TRBV4-2,-,TRBD2,TGTGCCAGCAGCCCCCTAGCGGGATTGGACGAGCAGTACTTC,CASSPLAGLDEQYF
TRBJ2-5,TRBV28,-,TRBD1,TGTGCCAGCAGCCGGGACAGCCAAGAGACCCAGTACTTC,CASSRDSQETQYF
TRBJ1-2,TRBV20-1,-,-,TGCAGTGCTGCTGGGCGGGAAGGCTACACCTTC,CSAAGREGYTF
TRBJ1-1,TRBV5-4,-,-,TGTGCCAGCAGCCCCGGGAAGGGCCCGAGTGAAGCTTTCTTT,CASSPGKGPSEAFF
TRBJ2-3,TRBV6-4,-,-,TGTGCCACCCCGAAGGTTGATAGGGGATCAGATACGCAGTATTTT,CATPKVDRGSDTQYF
TRBJ2-1,TRBV4-1,few,TRBD2,TGCGCCAGCAGCCAAGGACCGAGGGCGGGAGGGCAAAACAATGAGCAGTTCTTC,CASSQGPRAGGQNNEQFF
TRBJ2-5,TRBV7-9,-,-,TGTGCCAGCAGCTTAGGGAGGGGACAGACCCAGTACTTC,CASSLGRGQTQYF
TRBJ1-2,TRBV6-6,-,-,TGTGCCAGCAGTTACTCGAGTGCCGCTACTAACTATGGCTACACCTTC,CASSYSSAATNYGYTF
TRBJ1-2,TRBV19,once,TRBD1,TGTGCCAGTAGTCCGGGGCGGACAGGGGTTATAGATGGCTACACCTTC,CASSPGRTGVIDGYTF
TRBJ2-1,TRBV2,-,-,TGTGCCAGCAGTGTCACGGGGTCCCGCGGTGGTGAGCAGTTCTTC,CASSVTGSRGGEQFF
TRBJ2-4,TRBV5-1,-,-,TGCGCCAGCAGCTTGGGTGAACTAGCAGTCGGGGTCATTCAGTACTTC,CASSLGELAVGVIQYF
TRBJ1-2,TRBV5-4,-,-,TGTGCCAGCAGCTTGACACAGGGAAATGGCTACACCTTC,CASSLTQGNGYTF
TRBJ1-1,TRBV19,-,-,TGTGCCAGTAGCTCCAGGGGTCGGGCGCGCACTGAAGCTTTCTTT,CASSSRGRARTEAFF
TRBJ2-2,TRBV27,-,TRBD1,TGTGCCAGCAGTTTCCTCACAGGGGGCGCGGACACCGGGGAGCTGTTTTTT,CASSFLTGGADTGELFF
TRBJ2-7,TRBV5-4,-,TRBD2,TGTGCCAGCAGCCGGACTAGCGGGGTCTCCTACGAGCAGTACTTC,CASSRTSGVSYEQYF
TRBJ1-6,TRBV6-5,-,TRBD1,TGTGCCAGCAGTTGGGGGACAGGGGGCGACTCACCCCTCCACTTT,CASSWGTGGDSPLHF
TRBJ1-3,TRBV12-5,-,-,TGTGCTAGTGGTTCACCCCGACAGGCTGGAAACACCATATATTTT,CASGSPRQAGNTIYF
TRBJ1-1,TRBV7-9,few,-,TGTGCCAGCAGCTACGGGGAGAAAACTGAAGCTTTCTTT,CASSYGEKTEAFF
TRBJ1-3,TRBV28,-,TRBD1,TGTGCCAGCAGTCCGGGACAGAGAAACACCATATATTTT,CASSPGQRNTIYF
TRBJ1-2,TRBV6-6,-,TRBD1,TGTGCCAGCACCATCTGGACAGGGGGCGCAGAAGGCTACACCTTC,CASTIWTGGAEGYTF
TRBJ1-5,TRBV2,-,TRBD1,TGTGCCAGCAGCGGACAGGGGAACGGCAATCAGCCCCAGCATTTT,CASSGQGNGNQPQHF
TRBJ2-5,TRBV30,-,-,TGTGCCTGGAGTGTACAGGGCCGAGAGACCCAGTACTTC,CAWSVQGRETQYF
TRBJ1-1,TRBV10-1,-,-,TGCGCCAGCAGTGAGTCGGGGTTAGGGGACACTGAAGCTTTCTTT,CASSESGLGDTEAFF
TRBJ2-5,TRBV5-4,-,TRBD1,TGTGCCAGCAGCTCGGGACAGGGCGAAGAGACCCAGTACTTC,CASSSGQGEETQYF
TRBJ1-2,TRBV18,-,TRBD1,TGTGCCAGCTCCCCCGGGACAGGTACCTACTATGGCTACACCTTC,CASSPGTGTYYGYTF
TRBJ2-1,TRBV7-9,-,-,TGTGCCATCACCCAGGGGCAGGGGACCTACAATGAGCAGTTCTTC,CAITQGQGTYNEQFF